This T cell receptor beta chain was obtained from a study of OX40 agonist ivuxolimab in advanced cancers. Study summary: The study reported partial responses in three patients: one hepatocellular carcinoma, two cutaneous melanoma. Study results and limitations: There were also nonresponders showing low normalized T-cell clonal expansion.

The assay was immunoSEQ multiplex PCR, and TCRdb's table has in-frame clones only and misses some. The data contain 65,000 to 90,000 clones, roughly 88% of them seen just once; the ten biggest clones take up roughly 6%. With respect to this clone: The antigen remains undetermined.

The CDR3 sequence is 16 residues long. Trimming removed 3 bases from V and 6 bases from J, with 22 bases in between. Per germline, CDR1 SGHTS and CDR2 YDEGEE. This TCR was recovered from an adult with an advanced solid tumor such as melanoma, head and neck, liver or kidney cancer. The sample in question was CD4+ or CD8+ T cells sorted from blood, obtained in a trial of the OX40 agonist ivuxolimab. This rearrangement joins TRBV5-8 to TRBJ2-7; a weak D match, TRBD1 (6 bases). CDR3 sequence (DNA): TGTGCCAGCAGCTGGTCCGACAGGCGGCAAAACCGCGAGCAGTACTTC. Amino acids: CASSWSDRRQNREQYF.